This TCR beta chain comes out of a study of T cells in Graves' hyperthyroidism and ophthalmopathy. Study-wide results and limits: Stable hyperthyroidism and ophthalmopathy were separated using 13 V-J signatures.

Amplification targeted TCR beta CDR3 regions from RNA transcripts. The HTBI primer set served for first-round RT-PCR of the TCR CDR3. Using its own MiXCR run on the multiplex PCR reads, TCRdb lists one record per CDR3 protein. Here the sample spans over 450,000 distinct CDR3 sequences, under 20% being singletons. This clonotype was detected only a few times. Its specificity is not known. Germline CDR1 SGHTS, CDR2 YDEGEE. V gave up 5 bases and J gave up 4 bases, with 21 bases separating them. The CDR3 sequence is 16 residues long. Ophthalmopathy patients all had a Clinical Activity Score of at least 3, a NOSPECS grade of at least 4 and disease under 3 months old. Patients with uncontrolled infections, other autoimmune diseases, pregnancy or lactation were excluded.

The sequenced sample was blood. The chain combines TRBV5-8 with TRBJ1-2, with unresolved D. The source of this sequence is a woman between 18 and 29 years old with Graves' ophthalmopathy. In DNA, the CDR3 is TGTGCCAGCAGTTCGTCGGACTCCTCCTGGGCCTATGGCTACACCTTC. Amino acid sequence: CASSSSDSSWAYGYTF.